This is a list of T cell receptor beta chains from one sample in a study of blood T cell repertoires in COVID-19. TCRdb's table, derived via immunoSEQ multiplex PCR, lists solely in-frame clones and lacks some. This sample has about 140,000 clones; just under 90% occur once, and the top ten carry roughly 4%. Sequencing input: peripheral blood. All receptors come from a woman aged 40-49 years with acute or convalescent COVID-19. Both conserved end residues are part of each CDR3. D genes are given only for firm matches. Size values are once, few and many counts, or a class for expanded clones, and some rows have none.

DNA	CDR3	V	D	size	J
TGTGCCAGCAGTCCTCGAACGATTACGACAGGAGTATATGGCTACACCTTC	CASSPRTITTGVYGYTF	TRBV27	NA	once	TRBJ1-2
TGTGCCAGCAGTCAAAGGGGGGACAGGCGGAACACTGAAGCTTTCTTT	CASSQRGDRRNTEAFF	TRBV6-6	TRBD1	NA	TRBJ1-1
TGTGCCAGCTCACCAGGGGACAGGAATCAGCCCCAGCATTTT	CASSPGDRNQPQHF	TRBV18	TRBD1	NA	TRBJ1-5
TGTGCCATCAGTGAGGATCCCCCCGGGAGTCGCAACGGGGAGCTGTTTTTT	CAISEDPPGSRNGELFF	TRBV10-3	NA	NA	TRBJ2-2
TGTGCCAGCAGTAGCCTTAGCGGGGGGTCATACAATGAGCAGTTCTTC	CASSSLSGGSYNEQFF	TRBV2	TRBD2	NA	TRBJ2-1
TGCAGCGTTGCGGACAGGGATAATTCACCCCTCCACTTT	CSVADRDNSPLHF	TRBV29-1	TRBD1	NA	TRBJ1-6
TGCGCCAGCAGCCCAAGCGGGGTGAGCTCCTACAATGAGCAGTTCTTC	CASSPSGVSSYNEQFF	TRBV4-1	TRBD2	NA	TRBJ2-1
TGTGCCAGCAGCAGGGCTAGCACAGTCGATGAGCAGTTCTTC	CASSRASTVDEQFF	TRBV9	NA	NA	TRBJ2-1
TGCGCCAGCAGCTTGGGACAGAATAGCAATCAGCCCCAGCATTTT	CASSLGQNSNQPQHF	TRBV5-1	NA	NA	TRBJ1-5
TGTGCCAGCAGCCCCCTGAGGACAGGCGTCGGCGAGCAGTACTTC	CASSPLRTGVGEQYF	TRBV7-9	TRBD1	NA	TRBJ2-7
TGCGCCAGCAGCCAGAGCGGGAGGGCTGCAGATACGCAGTATTTT	CASSQSGRAADTQYF	TRBV4-1	TRBD2	NA	TRBJ2-3
TGTGCCAGCAGTTTTTGGTCGACTAGCGGTGCCTACGAGCAGTACTTC	CASSFWSTSGAYEQYF	TRBV27	TRBD2	NA	TRBJ2-7
TGTGTTACTAGCGCGAGCTCCTACGAGCAGTACTTC	CVTSASSYEQYF	TRBV6-5	TRBD2	NA	TRBJ2-7
TGTGCCAGTAGTACCCTAGGCAGGGGCGATGAGCAGTTCTTC	CASSTLGRGDEQFF	TRBV19	NA	NA	TRBJ2-1
TGTGCCAGCAGTTACTCGACATCCTCCTACGAGCAGTACTTC	CASSYSTSSYEQYF	TRBV6-5	NA	NA	TRBJ2-7
TGCGCCAGCAGCCAAGATGGCGGGGGGGCAGGTACGCAGTATTTT	CASSQDGGGAGTQYF	TRBV4-3	TRBD2	NA	TRBJ2-3
TGTGCCAGCAGCCGAATGGCGGCGGGAGGAAGCGAGCAGTACTTC	CASSRMAAGGSEQYF	TRBV7-9	TRBD2	NA	TRBJ2-7
TGTGCCAGCTCACTCTCCCGTCCGGCCCTCCAGGGCACTGAAGCTTTCTTT	CASSLSRPALQGTEAFF	TRBV18	NA	NA	TRBJ1-1
TGCGCCAGCAGCCAAGTTCACAGCTACGAGCAGTACTTC	CASSQVHSYEQYF	TRBV4-1	NA	once	TRBJ2-7
TGTGCCAGCAGCTTAAACAGTTACGAGCAGTACTTC	CASSLNSYEQYF	TRBV7-2	NA	NA	TRBJ2-7